These T cell receptor beta chains were read from a single sample in a study of beta chain features in type 1 diabetes. Method: immunoSEQ multiplex PCR; TCRdb's copy keeps in-frame clones and lacks some. Of nearly 250,000 clones listed, around an eighth are singletons. Sequenced input: naive CD4+ T cells from blood. Receptor source: a woman between 40 and 50 years old in good health. Both conserved end residues are part of each CDR3. A D gene is named only where the DNA matches it firmly. Clone size is shown for a subset of rows, as once, few, many or a class of expanded clone.

size,J,D,V,DNA,CDR3
.,TRBJ2-2,.,TRBV6-5,TGTGCCAGCAGATCAGGGGCCAAAACCGGGGAGCTGTTTTTT,CASRSGAKTGELFF
.,TRBJ2-5,TRBD2,TRBV7-9,TGTGCCAGCAGCTTAAATCCCGCGGGGGGGAAAGAGACCCAGTACTTC,CASSLNPAGGKETQYF
few,TRBJ2-7,.,TRBV7-2,TGTGCCAGCAGCTTGGGGGGGCCGGACTACGAGCAGTACTTC,CASSLGGPDYEQYF
few,TRBJ2-2,TRBD1,TRBV4-3,TGCGCCAGCAGCCAAACGACAGGGGGCGCGAACACCGGGGAGCTGTTTTTT,CASSQTTGGANTGELFF
.,TRBJ2-7,TRBD2,TRBV7-6,TGTGCCAGCAGCTTAGTGGGTAGCGGGGGGGGCCGGGAGCAGTACTTC,CASSLVGSGGGREQYF
few,TRBJ2-1,.,TRBV9,TGTGCCAGCAGCGTAGTCGTGAAGGGGTCCTACAATGAGCAGTTCTTC,CASSVVVKGSYNEQFF
.,TRBJ1-1,TRBD1,TRBV6-5,TGTGCCAGCAGTTCGGGACAGGGAGTCACTGAAGCTTTCTTT,CASSSGQGVTEAFF
.,TRBJ2-7,.,TRBV19,TGTGCCAGTAGTACTCGGGGGACAGCGTTCGAGCAGTACTTC,CASSTRGTAFEQYF
few,TRBJ1-3,TRBD1,TRBV7-2,TGTGCCAGCAGCTTGGACAGGCCTGGAAACACCATATATTTT,CASSLDRPGNTIYF
many,TRBJ2-5,.,TRBV12-5,TGTGCTAGCACAGGACAGACACAAGAGACCCAGTACTTC,CASTGQTQETQYF
few,TRBJ2-5,TRBD2,TRBV15,TGTGCCACCAGCAGAGATCCAAGCGGGGGAGAAGAGACCCAGTACTTC,CATSRDPSGGEETQYF
few,TRBJ2-3,TRBD1,TRBV5-1,TGCGCCAGCAACCACAGGGGACAAGCGGATACGCAGTATTTT,CASNHRGQADTQYF
few,TRBJ2-3,.,TRBV29-1,TGCAGCGTCCAGGACTTGCCTGTCGGACTGCGGGGGCAGTATTTT,CSVQDLPVGLRGQYF
.,TRBJ1-1,.,TRBV2,TGTGCCAGCAGCCGGGAGGCGAACACTGAAGCTTTCTTT,CASSREANTEAFF
.,TRBJ2-5,.,TRBV5-1,TGCGCCAGCAGCTTGACTCCAGGGGCGGAGACCCAGTACTTC,CASSLTPGAETQYF
.,TRBJ2-3,TRBD2,TRBV7-6,TGTGCCAGCAGCTCCCAAGCGGGGCGGAGCACAGATACGCAGTATTTT,CASSSQAGRSTDTQYF
few,TRBJ2-1,.,TRBV18,TGTGCCAGCTCACCACCCGGACAGTCGACCTACAATGAGCAGTTCTTC,CASSPPGQSTYNEQFF
few,TRBJ2-7,.,TRBV20-1,TGCAGTGCTAGTCCCAACTACGAGCAGTACTTC,CSASPNYEQYF
few,TRBJ2-3,TRBD1,TRBV5-6,TGTGCCAGCAGCTTGGTGGGCAGGGGGTCTGATACGCAGTATTTT,CASSLVGRGSDTQYF
.,TRBJ2-1,.,TRBV9,TGTGCCAGCAGCGTATTAGACACAGAATACAATGAGCAGTTCTTC,CASSVLDTEYNEQFF
.,TRBJ2-7,TRBD1,TRBV18,TGTGCCACCACAGCGGACAGGGCTCAAGAGCAGTACTTC,CATTADRAQEQYF
.,TRBJ2-5,TRBD2,TRBV10-2,TGCGCCAGCAGCGGACTAGTTGCGGATGGTCGAGAGACCCAGTACTTC,CASSGLVADGRETQYF
.,TRBJ2-3,TRBD2,TRBV5-5,TGTGCCAGCAGCGATAGCGGGGGGGCCGTGGATACGCAGTATTTT,CASSDSGGAVDTQYF
.,TRBJ2-3,TRBD2,TRBV9,TGTGCCAGCACTCAAAGACTAGCGGGGGGGTCAGATACGCAGTATTTT,CASTQRLAGGSDTQYF
.,TRBJ2-1,.,TRBV15,TGTGCCACCAGCAGGCAGGGGAAGAACAATGAGCAGTTCTTC,CATSRQGKNNEQFF
.,TRBJ2-3,.,TRBV15,TGTGCCACCAGCAGAGATGACACCACAGATACGCAGTATTTT,CATSRDDTTDTQYF
few,TRBJ2-1,.,TRBV4-1,TGCGCCAGCAGCCAAGACTGGGGAGGGCAGTTCTTC,CASSQDWGGQFF
.,TRBJ1-1,TRBD1,TRBV10-3,TGTGCCATCAGACCTCCGACAGGGGAGAACACTGAAGCTTTCTTT,CAIRPPTGENTEAFF
.,TRBJ2-1,.,TRBV19,TGTGCCAGTAGTGGAGGGGCACGTCACTCCTACAATGAGCAGTTCTTC,CASSGGARHSYNEQFF
.,TRBJ2-7,.,TRBV21-1,TGTGCCAGCAGCGGACGGGACAGGGACTTCAGCGAGCAGTACTTC,CASSGRDRDFSEQYF
.,TRBJ2-5,TRBD2,TRBV5-1,TGCGCCAGCAGCCCGGGACTAGCGGGGGAGCAAGAGACCCAGTACTTC,CASSPGLAGEQETQYF
.,TRBJ1-2,.,TRBV7-8,TGTGCCACCAACCGGGAACAAAGGAGGCATGGCTACACCTTC,CATNREQRRHGYTF
few,TRBJ2-1,.,TRBV5-1,TGCGCCAGCAGCCCGGGACTCTTACCTAATGAGCAGTTCTTC,CASSPGLLPNEQFF
.,TRBJ2-7,.,TRBV5-1,TGCGCCAGCAGCCCCCAGGGTTCCTACGAGCAGTACTTC,CASSPQGSYEQYF
.,TRBJ2-7,.,TRBV5-4,TGTGCCAGCAGCCCGAGACTGAACTACGAGCAGTACTTC,CASSPRLNYEQYF
few,TRBJ2-1,TRBD2,TRBV7-2,TGTGCCAGCAGCCCCCGGGGCGGGGGGGATTACTCCTACAATGAGCAGTTCTTC,CASSPRGGGDYSYNEQFF
few,TRBJ2-2,TRBD1,TRBV4-1,TGCGCCAGCAGCCAAACTACGGGACAGGGGGCCGGGGAGCTGTTTTTT,CASSQTTGQGAGELFF
.,TRBJ2-1,.,TRBV4-3,TGCGCCAGCAGCCAAGAGGTTGAAAACGGTGAGCAGTTCTTC,CASSQEVENGEQFF
few,TRBJ2-5,TRBD2,TRBV10-2,TGCGCCAGCAGTGTTACTAGCGGGGGATGGGAGACCCAGTACTTC,CASSVTSGGWETQYF
few,TRBJ2-1,.,TRBV11-2,TGTGCCAGCAGCTTTGACTTCTCGGCCCGTGAGCAGTTCTTC,CASSFDFSAREQFF
.,TRBJ1-1,TRBD1,TRBV6-6,TGTGCCAGCAGCTATCCGAGGGGGCGGGGTACTGAAGCTTTCTTT,CASSYPRGRGTEAFF
.,TRBJ1-1,TRBD1,TRBV19,TGTGCCAGTAGGCATACAGGGGGCACTGAAGCTTTCTTT,CASRHTGGTEAFF
.,TRBJ2-7,.,TRBV5-1,TGCGCCAGCAGCCCCTCCTCCCGCGAGCAGTACTTC,CASSPSSREQYF
.,TRBJ1-2,.,TRBV19,TGTGCCAGTACTGGGACTTCCTATGGCTACACCTTC,CASTGTSYGYTF
.,TRBJ2-1,.,TRBV7-2,TGTGCCAGCAGCTTAGTACTAGACAATGAGCAGTTCTTC,CASSLVLDNEQFF
few,TRBJ2-6,TRBD1,TRBV7-9,TGTGCCAGCAGCTACCGCCCGGGACAGTCAAACGTCCTGACTTTC,CASSYRPGQSNVLTF
.,TRBJ2-5,.,TRBV4-1,TGCGCCAGCAGCCAAGAGAATCCTGGGCTTAAAGAGACCCAGTACTTC,CASSQENPGLKETQYF
.,TRBJ2-2,TRBD2,TRBV19,TGTGCCAGTAGTATCCTAGCGGGAGCGAACACCGGGGAGCTGTTTTTT,CASSILAGANTGELFF
few,TRBJ2-3,TRBD2,TRBV13,TGTGCCAGCAGGCGTTACGGGGGGTACACAGATACGCAGTATTTT,CASRRYGGYTDTQYF
.,TRBJ1-2,.,TRBV4-1,TGCGCCAGCAGCCAAGGCGTCACAGATAACTATGGCTACACCTTC,CASSQGVTDNYGYTF
.,TRBJ2-7,.,TRBV6-6,TGTGCCAGCACCGAGGAGCGGCCAAACTACGAGCAGTACTTC,CASTEERPNYEQYF
few,TRBJ1-2,TRBD1,TRBV7-2,TGTGCCAGCAGCTTAGCTGCCAGGGGGCTGGATGGCTACACCTTC,CASSLAARGLDGYTF
.,TRBJ2-5,.,TRBV9,TGTGCCAGCAGCATTGGGACTCGAGAGACCCAGTACTTC,CASSIGTRETQYF
.,TRBJ2-1,TRBD1,TRBV5-1,TGCGCCAGCAGAGCTACAGGGGACTCCTACAATGAGCAGTTCTTC,CASRATGDSYNEQFF
few,TRBJ1-2,TRBD1,TRBV2,TGTGCCAGCAGTGAGGGACAGGGAGGATATGGCTACACCTTC,CASSEGQGGYGYTF
few,TRBJ2-1,TRBD2,TRBV9,TGTGCCAGCAGCTCGGCGGGGGGGCGGTTCTTC,CASSSAGGRFF
.,TRBJ1-2,TRBD1,TRBV5-6,TGTGCCAGCAGCTTCTCAGGGGGATACGGCTACACCTTC,CASSFSGGYGYTF
few,TRBJ2-7,.,TRBV18,TGTGCCAGCTCGCCCGTTGAGGGGGGGCCCTACGAGCAGTACTTC,CASSPVEGGPYEQYF
few,TRBJ1-1,.,TRBV19,TGTGCCAGTAATCGCCAGGGCGAGTATACTGAAGCTTTCTTT,CASNRQGEYTEAFF